The 23 T cell receptor beta chains below all came from one sample that was sequenced in a study of T cell responses to AZD1222 COVID-19 vaccine. The repertoire was sequenced with immunoSEQ multiplex PCR; TCRdb's copy has only in-frame clones and lacks some. The table records 100,000 or so clones, 70% to 90% of them present only once. Sample: peripheral blood, taken on day 0 of MenACWY control vaccination. The source of these receptors is an adult in good health.

The CDR3 loop is CAIGPTNTEAFF. In DNA form, the CDR3 reads TGTGCCATCGGACCGACGAACACTGAAGCTTTCTTT. This chain links TRBV10-3 with TRBJ1-1; D gene ambiguous. The CDR3 covers 12 residues. V gave up 8 bases and J gave up 1 base, with 8 bases separating them. Germline-derived CDR1 and CDR2 are ENHRY and SYGVKD.

This chain joins TRBV7-9 and TRBJ1-2; D is uncertain. CDR1 is SEHNR, CDR2 FQNEAQ, per germline (reference sequence). The CDR3 has 13 amino acids. With 4 bases removed from V and 6 bases from J, the gap between germline ends came to 12 bases. The CDR3 sequence: CASSSEKWNGYTF. The DNA of the CDR3 is TGTGCCAGCAGCTCGGAAAAATGGAATGGCTACACCTTC.

The chain recombines TRBV30 with TRBJ2-1; 8 nucleotides line up with TRBD2. The CDR3 extends over 14 amino acids. Trimming took 2 bases from V and 6 from J; bases not matched to a gene: 6. The germline V gene encodes CDR1 GTSNPN and CDR2 SVGIG (reference sequence). In nucleotides, the CDR3 is TGTGCCTGGAGTAGTGGCGGGGGGAGCAATGAGCAGTTCTTC. Protein product: CAWSSGGGSNEQFF.

The genes are TRBV28 and TRBJ2-7, with D unclear. CDR3 size: 13 residues. V was pared by 6 bases and J by 4 bases, with 13 bases between. Per the germline V gene, CDR1 is MDHEN and CDR2 is SYDVKM. The CDR3 DNA sequence: TGTGCCAGCAGCCTTGGTGGAGAGTACGAGCAGTACTTC. It translates to CASSLGGEYEQYF.

The table lists this clone with a count of one. V is TRBV27 and J is TRBJ1-2; 7 bases align to TRBD1. J lost 4 bases, V lost 6 bases, and 8 bases had no gene match. CDR1 is MNHEY and CDR2 is SMNVEV in the germline V gene (reference sequence). CDR3 length: 14 amino acids. CDR3 DNA: TGTGCCAGCAGCCCTCGGGACAGTTTCTATGGCTACACCTTC. Translated: CASSPRDSFYGYTF.

Here the CDR3 DNA reads TGTGCCAGCAGCTTATCCTCCCGGCCATCACCCCTCCACTTT. Translating gives CASSLSSRPSPLHF. The rearrangement uses TRBV7-2 and TRBJ1-6; no clear D. The CDR3 runs to 14 residues. V dropped 2 bases and J dropped 10 bases, with 12 bases sitting between them. Germline V CDR1 and CDR2: SGHTA, FQGNSA.

The chain uses TRBV9 and TRBJ2-7, with D possibly matching TRBD1 (5 bases). The CDR3 is made up of 15 amino acids. Germline V gene sequence: CDR1 SGDLS, CDR2 YYNGEE. The V end was cut by 4 bases, the J end by 0 bases, with 14 bases between. CDR3 sequence reads: CASSPQGRSSYEQYF. DNA of the CDR3: TGTGCCAGCAGCCCCCAGGGCAGGAGCTCCTACGAGCAGTACTTC. The full variable domain, its missing parts supplied by reference TRBV9 and TRBJ2-7, is DSGVTQTPKHLITATGQRVTLRCSPRSGDLSVYWYQQSLDQGLQFLIQYYNGEERAKGNILERFSAQQFPDLHSELNLSSLELGDSALYFCASSPQGRSSYEQYFGPGTRLTVT.

This chain connects TRBV19 to TRBJ2-1; perhaps TRBD2 as D (6 bases). The V end was cut by 2 bases, the J end by 2 bases, with 13 bases between. The CDR3 loop spans 16 amino acids. Germline assignment: CDR1 LNHDA and CDR2 SQIVND (reference sequence). The CDR3 sequence is CASSISSAVTYNEQFF. The CDR3 coding sequence is TGTGCCAGTAGTATATCTAGCGCCGTAACCTACAATGAGCAGTTCTTC.

This clone was recorded only once. The chain joins TRBV9 to TRBJ2-7, with D tentatively TRBD1 or TRBD2 (6 bases each). The germline gives CDR1 SGDLS, CDR2 YYNGEE. V shed 0 bases and J shed 3 bases, with 13 bases lying between them. This CDR3 comprises 15 residues. Here the CDR3 reads CASSVGGGKFYEQYF. As DNA, the CDR3 is TGTGCCAGCAGCGTAGGAGGGGGGAAATTCTACGAGCAGTACTTC.

This sequence joins TRBV23-1 and TRBJ1-4; no definite D call. TRBV23-1 carries the ORF label, with uncertain function. CDR3 length: 19 amino acids. Trimming left V 1 base short and J 0 bases short, with 18 bases between. DNA of the CDR3: TGCGCCAGCAGTCAATATATCGTCCCAGCAACTTCAACTAATGAAAAACTGTTTTTT. Translating it yields CASSQYIVPATSTNEKLFF.

The chain recombines TRBV6-2 or TRBV6-3 with TRBJ1-1; 7 bases are a match to TRBD1. The CDR3 has 13 amino acids. CDR1 and CDR2 from the germline V gene are MNHEY and SVGEGT. The V gene end was trimmed by 5 bases and the J gene end by 11 bases; junction bases not matched to a gene: 11. DNA of the CDR3: TGTGCCAGCAGTGACCACAGGGGAGCGCGGGCTTTCTTT. It encodes CASSDHRGARAFF.

The chain links TRBV2 to TRBJ1-3, with 8 bases lining up with TRBD1. Germline CDR1 SNHLY, CDR2 FYNNEI. This CDR3 has 16 amino acids. After removal of 5 bases from V and 7 bases from J, the junction contained 13 bases not matched to a gene. Written as DNA, the CDR3 is TGTGCCAGCAGTCAGCCGCAGGGGGCCGAAGGGAACACCATATATTTT. As protein: CASSQPQGAEGNTIYF.

The gene calls are TRBV9 and TRBJ2-4; tentatively, D is TRBD1 or TRBD2 (7 bases each). Trimming left V 4 bases short and J 6 bases short, with 17 bases between. Germline V gene sequence: CDR1 SGDLS, CDR2 YYNGEE. The CDR3 is 15 residues long. The DNA of the CDR3 is TGTGCCAGCAGCCCTCAGGGGGGGGCAGGAAACATTCAGTACTTC. Its translation: CASSPQGGAGNIQYF.

The rearrangement joins TRBV10-1 to TRBJ2-5; 8 bases map to TRBD1. CDR1 and CDR2 (germline): WNHNN, SYGVQD (reference sequence). The CDR3 length is 13 residues. Trimming took 5 bases from V and 5 from J; bases not matched to a gene: 4. CDR3 coding DNA: TGCGCCAGCAGTTTCAGGGGGCAGGAGACCCAGTACTTC. Protein sequence: CASSFRGQETQYF.

This clone came up once. The J gene is TRBJ2-5, the V gene TRBV7-2; D unresolved. V was trimmed by 2 bases and J by 1 base, leaving 14 bases between them. The germline gives CDR1 SGHTA, CDR2 FQGNSA. The CDR3 spans 16 residues. The CDR3: CASSLNAGGPQETQYF. The CDR3, as DNA: TGTGCCAGCAGCTTAAATGCTGGTGGTCCCCAAGAGACCCAGTACTTC.

The chain carries TRBV28 and TRBJ1-5; 7 bases map to TRBD1. This CDR3 is 12 amino acids long. The V segment lost 8 bases and the J segment 2 bases; nucleotides outside the gene matches: 0. The germline V gene has CDR1 MDHEN and CDR2 SYDVKM. The CDR3 spells CASQGGNQPQHF. CDR3 bases: TGTGCCAGCCAGGGGGGCAATCAGCCCCAGCATTTT.

The gene calls are TRBV4-3 and TRBJ2-5, with D possibly TRBD2 on 6 matching bases. In germline, CDR1 is LGHNA, CDR2 YSLEER. V shed 3 bases and J shed 5 bases, with 28 bases lying between them. The CDR3 totals 19 residues. The CDR3 DNA is TGCGCCAGCAGCCAGGAACGCCCCCCGTCCACGGGAGATTGGGAGACCCAGTACTTC. Translation gives CASSQERPPSTGDWETQYF.

The chain recombines TRBV5-1 with TRBJ1-1; D remains ambiguous. There are 14 residues in the CDR3. With 0 bases removed from V and 0 bases from J, the gap between germline ends came to 6 bases. CDR1 and CDR2 from the germline V gene are SGHRS and YFSETQ. The CDR3 sequence is CASSLDIMNTEAFF. CDR3 sequence (DNA): TGCGCCAGCAGCTTGGACATCATGAACACTGAAGCTTTCTTT.

The V and J genes are TRBV3-1 (or the pseudogene TRBV3-2) and TRBJ1-2; the D gene is possibly TRBD1 (5 bases). There are 15 residues in the CDR3. V was clipped by 0 bases and J by 2 bases, with 10 bases between them. The germline gives CDR1 LGHDT, CDR2 YNNKEL (reference sequence). CDR3: CASSQDPGGNYGYTF. The DNA for the CDR3 is TGTGCCAGCAGCCAAGATCCTGGGGGAAACTATGGCTACACCTTC.

The CDR3 loop reads CASSLYGVAKNIQYF. CDR3 nucleotide sequence: TGTGCCAGCAGTTTATACGGCGTAGCCAAAAACATTCAGTACTTC. The rearrangement joins TRBV28 to TRBJ2-4; the D is unclear. Germline V gene sequence: CDR1 MDHEN, CDR2 SYDVKM. This CDR3 spans 15 amino acids. Trimming left V 1 base short and J 0 bases short, with 7 bases between.

DNA for the CDR3: TGCGCCAGCAGCAAGGGGGGATCCTCCTACGAGCAGTACTTC. Amino acids: CASSKGGSSYEQYF. The V call is TRBV5-1, the J call TRBJ2-7; either TRBD1 or TRBD2 may supply D (6 bases each). The CDR3 consists of 14 residues. Germline loops: CDR1 SGHRS, CDR2 YFSETQ. V was cut by 4 bases and J by 0 bases, with 11 bases left in between.

CDR3 sequence: CATQDTTGQISGANVLTF. Written as DNA, the CDR3 is TGTGCCACCCAGGACACAACAGGACAAATCTCTGGGGCCAACGTCCTGACTTTC. The chain is built from TRBV24-1 and TRBJ2-6; weak D call: TRBD1 (5 bases). V gave up 9 bases and J gave up 0 bases, with 20 bases separating them. Germline values: CDR1 KGHDR, CDR2 SFDVKD. This CDR3 has 18 residues.

CDR3 region: CASTPPPGQDDGYTF. Here the CDR3 DNA reads TGTGCCAGCACACCTCCTCCGGGGCAGGACGATGGCTACACCTTC. The chain joins TRBV28 to TRBJ1-2, with D tentatively TRBD1 (5 bases). Germline V gives CDR1 MDHEN, CDR2 SYDVKM. The V end lost 7 bases, the J end lost 6 bases, and 21 bases lay between the germline ends. The CDR3 runs to 15 residues.